Described below is a single T cell receptor (beta chain) sequence and its context. As handled by the study authors: Amplification from reference gene primers served as the basis for estimated nucleated cell counts. This table comes from immunoSEQ multiplex PCR, and its TCRdb copy is limited to in-frame clones, with some not included. V and J calls and clone size follow that table, whereas D and trimming were derived from the DNA. The sample shows about 270,000 clones, about 81% of them seen only once. The data stem from a study of blood T cell repertoires in COVID-19. Germline V gene lookup returns CDR1 LNHNV and CDR2 YYDKDF (reference sequence). Trimming shortened V by 1 base and J by 1 base, and 11 bases separated the two germline ends. The CDR3 spans 15 residues.

Input material: peripheral blood. The chain employs TRBV15 and TRBJ2-7; D possibly corresponds to TRBD1 (6 bases). The clonotype originates from a human donor with COVID-19, enrolled during active disease. The donor label of this sample is uncertain. CDR3 bases: TGTGCCACCAGCAGAGCCGGCACAGGGTCCTACGAGCAGTACTTC. As protein: CATSRAGTGSYEQYF.